What follows describes a single T cell receptor beta chain. The target of this receptor is not known. Within one base of it there is no much larger clone, and no base qualities were kept. The label giving this sample's treatment or condition can be read as: in vitro stimulation with specific CMV peptide epitopes to enrich CMV-specific T cells. These data originate in a study of T cell repertoires in cytomegalovirus infection (dated 2019 in TCRdb). About the study as a whole: Recently identified HLA-C-restricted CMV epitopes, whose presentation resists viral immunomodulation, were targeted by peptide stimulations together with well-studied HLA-B-restricted epitopes. The HLA type of each donor mattered for the analysis, because public TCR beta signatures pointed to carriage of CMV infection along with the matching HLA type.

Findings and caveats that apply to the study as a whole: The ex vivo response was dominated by HLA-C-restricted CMV-specific TCR beta clonotypes, and the single most frequent clonotype in two of eight donors was supplied by these HLA-C-restricted clonotypes. In both this cohort and an independent roughly 330-donor cohort, the cumulative frequency of public TCR beta family members distinguished carriers of CMV infection plus the relevant HLA type.

Sequencer: Illumina HiSeq 1500. TCRdb reprocessing: public reads trimmed at Q25 with fastp, clones called with MiXCR, in-frame beta chains kept. When rows share a CDR3 protein, they turn into one entry using the most common DNA and genes. The sample contains fewer than 1,000,000 distinct CDR3 sequences, approximately 31% of them found a single time. The ten most abundant clones make up about an eighth of the sample. CDR3 length: 16 amino acids, cysteine to phenylalanine. The sequence is cut down to CDR3 DNA, 48 bases in frame from base 1. V gives up 5 bases and J gives up 0 bases, and the segment between their germline ends measures 16 bases. The germline V gene gives CDR1 as MNHNS and CDR2 as SASEGT.

This clonotype originated in a human donor in good health (CMV status not recorded). Some clones in this sample may be carry-over from other donors' samples. The chain uses TRBV6-1 and TRBJ1-1, with no confidently assigned D gene. Specimen: cultured CD8+ T cells from PBMCs, collected from culture after CMV antigen stimulation. CDR3 region: CASSRRHLLVNTEAFF. The DNA is TGTGCCAGCAGTCGACGACACCTCCTAGTGAACACTGAAGCTTTCTTT.